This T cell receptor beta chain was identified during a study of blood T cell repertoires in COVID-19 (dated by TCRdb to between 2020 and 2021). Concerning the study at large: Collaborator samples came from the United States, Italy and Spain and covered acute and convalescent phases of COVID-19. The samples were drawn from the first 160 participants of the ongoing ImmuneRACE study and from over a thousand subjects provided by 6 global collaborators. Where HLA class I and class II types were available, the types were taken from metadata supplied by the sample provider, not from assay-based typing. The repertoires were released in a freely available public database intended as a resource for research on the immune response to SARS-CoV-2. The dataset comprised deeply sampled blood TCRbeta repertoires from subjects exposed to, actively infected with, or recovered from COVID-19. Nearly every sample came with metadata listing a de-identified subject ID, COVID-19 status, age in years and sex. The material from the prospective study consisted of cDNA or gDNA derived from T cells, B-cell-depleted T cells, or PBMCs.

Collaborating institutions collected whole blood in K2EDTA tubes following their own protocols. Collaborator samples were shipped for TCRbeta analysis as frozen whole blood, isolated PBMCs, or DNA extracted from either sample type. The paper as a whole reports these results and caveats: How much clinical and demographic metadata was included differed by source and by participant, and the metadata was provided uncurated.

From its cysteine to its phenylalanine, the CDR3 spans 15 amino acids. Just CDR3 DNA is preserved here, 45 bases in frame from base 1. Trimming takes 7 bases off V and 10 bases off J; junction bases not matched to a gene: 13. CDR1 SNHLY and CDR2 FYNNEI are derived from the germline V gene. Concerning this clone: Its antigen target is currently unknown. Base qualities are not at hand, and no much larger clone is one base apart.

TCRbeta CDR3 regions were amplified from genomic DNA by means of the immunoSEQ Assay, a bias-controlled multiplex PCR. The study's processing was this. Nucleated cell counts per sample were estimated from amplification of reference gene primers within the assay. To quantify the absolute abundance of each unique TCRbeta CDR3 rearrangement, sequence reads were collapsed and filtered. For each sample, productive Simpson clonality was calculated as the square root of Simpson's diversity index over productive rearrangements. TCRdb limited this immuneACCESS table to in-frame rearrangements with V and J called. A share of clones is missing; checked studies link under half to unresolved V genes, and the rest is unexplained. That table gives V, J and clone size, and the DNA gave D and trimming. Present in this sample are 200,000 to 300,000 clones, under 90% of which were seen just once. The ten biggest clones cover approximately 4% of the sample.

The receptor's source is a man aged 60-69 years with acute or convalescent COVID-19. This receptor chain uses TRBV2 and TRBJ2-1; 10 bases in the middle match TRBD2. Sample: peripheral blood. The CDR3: CASITSGGAWREQFF. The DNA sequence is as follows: TGTGCCAGCATAACAAGCGGGGGGGCCTGGCGGGAGCAGTTCTTC.